Each of the 19 T cell receptor beta chains below was sequenced from the same sample in a study of human T cells and chemical hapten exposure. The time point denotes: patch test 3, about 24 weeks after DPC sensitization. Regarding treatment: therapeutic diphenylcyclopropenone sensitization with weekly scalp DPC. TCRdb re-analysed the RACE reads in MiXCR, keeping a single row per CDR3 protein. Seen here are 95,000 to 150,000 distinct CDR3 sequences, 11% observed once, and the top ten hold around 2.5%. Sequences were derived from whole blood, sampled in connection with sensitization to the hapten diphenylcyclopropenone (DPC). These receptors all stem from a woman between 45 and 65 years old with alopecia areata. Some clones in this sample may be carry-over from other donors' samples.

The rearrangement uses TRBV11-2 and TRBJ2-3; 7 bases are a match to TRBD1. With 5 bases clipped from V and 0 bases from J, the junction kept 17 bases outside the gene matches. Germline CDR1 is SGHAT and CDR2 is FQNNGV. This CDR3 is built from 19 residues. In DNA, the CDR3 is TGTGCCAGCAGCCCGGGACCTGGACAGGTCCCATATAGCACAGATACGCAGTATTTT. It specifies CASSPGPGQVPYSTDTQYF.

This clonotype was observed many times. This rearrangement joins TRBV7-6 to TRBJ2-3, with 12 bases that match TRBD1. V shed 4 bases and J 2 bases; nucleotides not matched to a gene: 7. CDR3 length: 17 residues. Germline V gene sequence: CDR1 SGHVS, CDR2 FNYEAQ. The CDR3 sequence: CASSSSPGQGATDTQYF. CDR3 DNA sequence: TGTGCCAGCAGCTCCAGTCCGGGACAGGGGGCCACAGATACGCAGTATTTT.

This clonotype was seen repeatedly, ten times or more. The chain recombines TRBV6-1 with TRBJ2-3; 7 nucleotides agree with TRBD1. Germline V CDR1 and CDR2: MNHNS, SASEGT. The CDR3 has 17 amino acids. V lost 2 bases and J lost 2; bases outside the gene matches: 10. CDR3 protein: CASSEPSGGAVTDTQYF. The CDR3 DNA reads TGTGCCAGCAGTGAACCGTCAGGGGGAGCGGTCACAGATACGCAGTATTTT.

A few counts support this clonotype. The rearrangement uses TRBV27 and TRBJ2-7; 14 positions match TRBD2. The germline gives CDR1 MNHEY, CDR2 SMNVEV (reference sequence). The J segment lost 4 bases and the V segment lost 3 bases, leaving 2 bases of the junction unmatched. There are 15 residues in the CDR3. The CDR3 loop is CASSFGTSGSYEQYF. CDR3 nucleotide sequence: TGTGCCAGCAGTTTCGGGACTAGCGGGAGTTACGAGCAGTACTTC.

This clonotype was recorded many times. The chain's CDR3 is CASSQRADRHYGYTF. CDR3 bases: TGTGCCAGCAGCCAGCGGGCCGACAGACACTATGGCTACACCTTC. The rearrangement joins TRBV5-6 to TRBJ1-2; tentative D call: TRBD1 (5 bases). Trimming left V 4 bases short and J 3 bases short, with 16 bases between. The CDR3 is 15 amino acids. In germline, CDR1 is SGHDT, CDR2 YYEEEE.

The DNA for the CDR3 is TGTGCCAGCAGTTCCAGGGTAGGAGGCTACACCTTC. Translation: CASSSRVGGYTF. This rearrangement joins TRBV12-3 or TRBV12-4 to TRBJ1-2, with D perhaps TRBD1 (5 bases). This CDR3 is 12 amino acids long. Between the trimmed V and J ends, which lost 4 bases and 8 bases, there was a span of 11 bases.

This clonotype was seen a few times. The chain combines TRBV9 with TRBJ2-7, with 8 bases that match TRBD2. This CDR3 is 16 amino acids long. V lost 4 bases and J lost 4; bases outside the gene matches: 13. Germline V CDR1 and CDR2: SGDLS, YYNGEE. The CDR3 DNA reads TGTGCCAGCAGCCCCCAGGCTAGCGGGTACTATTACGAGCAGTACTTC. Amino acid sequence: CASSPQASGYYYEQYF.

This clonotype was detected only a few times. CDR3 residues: CASLDRDEKLFF. DNA of the CDR3: TGTGCCAGCCTGGACAGGGATGAAAAACTGTTTTTT. The J gene is TRBJ1-4, the V gene TRBV7-6, with TRBD1 matching over 8 bases. Germline CDR1 and CDR2: SGHVS and FNYEAQ. The CDR3 runs 12 residues. Trimming cost V 8 bases and J 6 bases; bases outside gene matches: 2.

This clonotype was counted only a few times. The chain's CDR3 is CASSEGQRDGNEQFF. DNA of the CDR3: TGTGCCAGCAGTGAAGGACAGCGCGACGGCAATGAGCAGTTCTTC. The chain couples TRBV6-1 to TRBJ2-1, with a tentative D call TRBD1 (5 bases). With 1 base removed from V and 6 bases from J, the gap between germline ends came to 13 bases. This CDR3 spans 15 amino acids. From germline, CDR1 is MNHNS and CDR2 SASEGT.

This clonotype came up many times. The J gene is TRBJ1-3, the V gene TRBV4-3, with TRBD1 matching 9 bases. There are 16 residues in the CDR3. Germline V gene lookup returns CDR1 LGHNA and CDR2 YSLEER. Losses at the gene ends were 3 bases for V and 5 bases for J; bases not matched to a gene: 8. This CDR3 is CASSHTGGADRNTIYF. DNA for the CDR3: TGCGCCAGCAGCCACACAGGGGGCGCCGACCGAAACACCATATATTTT.

Ten or more counts support this clonotype. The chain combines TRBV24-1 with TRBJ1-1; D remains ambiguous. Germline loops: CDR1 KGHDR, CDR2 SFDVKD. CDR3 length: 14 residues. Trimming took off 7 bases at V and 0 bases at J, with 11 bases between the two ends. This chain's CDR3 is CATSPNGVNTEAFF. DNA for the CDR3: TGTGCCACCAGCCCGAATGGGGTGAACACTGAAGCTTTCTTT.

The rearrangement links TRBV6-1 to TRBJ2-3, with 10 bases aligning to TRBD2. V gave up 4 bases and J gave up 1 base; unmatched junction bases: 11. This CDR3 comprises 18 residues. Germline values: CDR1 MNHNS, CDR2 SASEGT. CDR3 loop: CASSASASGGRGTDTQYF. The DNA for the CDR3 is TGTGCCAGCAGTGCTAGCGCTAGCGGGGGCCGAGGCACAGATACGCAGTATTTT.

This clonotype was seen a handful of times. The V call is TRBV20-1, the J call TRBJ2-3; D may be TRBD2 (7 bases). CDR3 length equals 18 residues. The germline V gene encodes CDR1 DFQATT and CDR2 SNEGSKA (reference sequence). V lost 2 bases and J 0 bases, leaving 21 bases between the germline ends. This CDR3 reads CSARIPYGGALSTDTQYF. In DNA form, the CDR3 reads TGCAGTGCTAGAATCCCGTATGGGGGGGCCCTTAGCACAGATACGCAGTATTTT.

The sample holds a few counts of this clonotype. The chain recombines TRBV7-2 with TRBJ1-2; perhaps TRBD1 as D (5 bases). V gave up 5 bases and J gave up 3 bases, with 10 bases separating them. This CDR3 has 13 amino acids. The germline V gene encodes CDR1 SGHTA and CDR2 FQGNSA. The CDR3 reads CASSQRGHYGYTF. In DNA form, the CDR3 reads TGTGCCAGCAGCCAGAGGGGACACTATGGCTACACCTTC. The whole variable domain, remainder taken from reference TRBV7-2 and TRBJ1-2, is GAGVSQSPSNKVTEKGKDVELRCDPISGHTALYWYRQSLGQGLEFLIYFQGNSAPDKSGLPSDRFSAERTGGSVSTLTIQRTQQEDSAVYLCASSQRGHYGYTFGSGTRLTVV.

CDR3 nucleotides: TGCGCCAGCAGCTTGGTAACAGGGGATACGGATGGCTACACCTTC. The encoded protein is CASSLVTGDTDGYTF. This sequence joins TRBV5-1 and TRBJ1-2; 7 bases are a match to TRBD1. J was trimmed by 6 bases and V by 0 bases; bases with no gene match: 8. CDR3 length: 15 residues. Germline CDR1 is SGHRS and CDR2 is YFSETQ.

This clonotype was detected ten times or more. The rearrangement uses TRBV28 and TRBJ2-7, with 8 nucleotides matching TRBD1. Germline V gene sequence: CDR1 MDHEN, CDR2 SYDVKM. The CDR3 is 15 residues long. V shed 4 bases and J 0 bases; nucleotides not matched to a gene: 5. CDR3 sequence reads: CASSWGQASSYEQYF. CDR3 DNA sequence: TGTGCCAGCAGTTGGGGACAGGCGAGCTCCTACGAGCAGTACTTC.

This chain uses TRBV24-1 with TRBJ1-2; D is ambiguous. The CDR3 is 17 residues long. Germline V gives CDR1 KGHDR, CDR2 SFDVKD. The V and J ends lost 0 bases and 2 bases respectively, with 15 bases between them. The DNA for the CDR3 is TGTGCCACCAGTGATTTGCGCCCTCACCCCCCCAACTATGGCTACACCTTC. Residues: CATSDLRPHPPNYGYTF.

J is TRBJ1-1 and V is TRBV5-1; 9 bases map to TRBD1. Germline loops: CDR1 SGHRS, CDR2 YFSETQ. After removal of 4 bases from V and 1 base from J, the junction contained 5 bases not matched to a gene. CDR3 length: 15 amino acids. The CDR3 region is CASSTGGEANTEAFF. In nucleotides, the CDR3 is TGCGCCAGCAGCACAGGGGGCGAGGCGAACACTGAAGCTTTCTTT.

This clonotype was found a few times. The gene calls are TRBV2 and TRBJ2-4, with 8 bases that match TRBD2. V lost 6 bases to trimming and J lost 0 bases; unmatched junction nucleotides: 7. This CDR3 has 16 residues. Looked up from germline, CDR1 is SNHLY and CDR2 is FYNNEI. The CDR3 protein is CASRASLAGAKNIQYF. In DNA form, the CDR3 reads TGTGCCAGCAGGGCGAGTCTAGCGGGAGCCAAAAACATTCAGTACTTC.